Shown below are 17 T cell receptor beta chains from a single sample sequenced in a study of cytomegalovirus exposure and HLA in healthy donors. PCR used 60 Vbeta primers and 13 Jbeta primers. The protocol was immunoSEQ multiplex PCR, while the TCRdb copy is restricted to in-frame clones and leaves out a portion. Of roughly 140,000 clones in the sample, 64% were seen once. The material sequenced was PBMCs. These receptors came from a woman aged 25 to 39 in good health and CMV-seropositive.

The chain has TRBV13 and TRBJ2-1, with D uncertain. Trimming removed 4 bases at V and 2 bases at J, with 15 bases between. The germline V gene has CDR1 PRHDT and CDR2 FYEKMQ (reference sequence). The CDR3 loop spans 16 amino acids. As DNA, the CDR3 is TGTGCCAGCAGCTCAGATCCAGGTTTTACCTACAATGAGCAGTTCTTC. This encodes CASSSDPGFTYNEQFF. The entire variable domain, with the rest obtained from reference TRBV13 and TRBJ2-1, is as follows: AAGVIQSPRHLIKEKRETATLKCYPIPRHDTVYWYQQGPGQDPQFLISFYEKMQSDKGSIPDRFSAQQFSDYHSELNMSSLELGDSALYFCASSSDPGFTYNEQFFGPGTRLTVL.

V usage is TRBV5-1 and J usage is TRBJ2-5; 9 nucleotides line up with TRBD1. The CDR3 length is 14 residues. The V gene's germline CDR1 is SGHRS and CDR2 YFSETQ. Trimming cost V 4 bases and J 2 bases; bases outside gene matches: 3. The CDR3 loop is CASSLGTGQETQYF. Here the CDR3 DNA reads TGCGCCAGCAGCCTTGGGACAGGGCAAGAGACCCAGTACTTC.

The CDR3 DNA reads TGCGCCAGCAGCGGGCCTGGGGGCCAGTTGAATGAGCAGTTCTTC. Its protein product is CASSGPGGQLNEQFF. The chain carries TRBV5-1 and TRBJ2-1; perhaps TRBD1 as D (6 bases). The length of the CDR3 is 15 residues. CDR1 is SGHRS and CDR2 is YFSETQ in the germline V gene. Trimming removed 4 bases from V and 7 bases from J, with 18 bases in between.

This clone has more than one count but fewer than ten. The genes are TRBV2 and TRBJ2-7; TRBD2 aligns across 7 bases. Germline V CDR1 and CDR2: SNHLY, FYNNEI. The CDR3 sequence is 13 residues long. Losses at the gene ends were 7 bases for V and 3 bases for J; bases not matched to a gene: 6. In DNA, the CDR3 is TGTGCCAGCAAGCGGGGAGAATACTACGAGCAGTACTTC. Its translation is CASKRGEYYEQYF. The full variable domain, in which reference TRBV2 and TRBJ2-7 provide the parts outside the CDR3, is EPEVTQTPSHQVTQMGQEVILRCVPISNHLYFYWYRQILGQKVEFLVSFYNNEISEKSEIFDDQFSVERPDGSNFTLKIRSTKLEDSAMYFCASKRGEYYEQYFGPGTRLTVT.

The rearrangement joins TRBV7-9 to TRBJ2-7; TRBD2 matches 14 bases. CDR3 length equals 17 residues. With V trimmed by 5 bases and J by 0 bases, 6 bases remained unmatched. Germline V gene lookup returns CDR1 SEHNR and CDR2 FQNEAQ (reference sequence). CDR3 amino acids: CASSPGLAGGTSYEQYF. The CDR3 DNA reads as TGTGCCAGCAGCCCTGGACTAGCGGGGGGTACCTCCTACGAGCAGTACTTC.

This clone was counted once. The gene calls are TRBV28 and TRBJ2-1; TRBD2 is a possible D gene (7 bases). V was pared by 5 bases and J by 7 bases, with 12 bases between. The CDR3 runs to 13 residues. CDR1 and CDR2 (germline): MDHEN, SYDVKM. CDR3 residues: CASSPQGGNEQFF. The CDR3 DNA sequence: TGTGCCAGCAGTCCACAGGGAGGGAATGAGCAGTTCTTC.

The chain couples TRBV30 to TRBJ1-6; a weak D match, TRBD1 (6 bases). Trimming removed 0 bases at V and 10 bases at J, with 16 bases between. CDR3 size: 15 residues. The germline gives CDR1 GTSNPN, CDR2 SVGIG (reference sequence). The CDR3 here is CAWSVYQGIGSPLHF. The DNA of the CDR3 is TGTGCCTGGAGTGTGTATCAGGGGATAGGCTCACCCCTCCACTTT.

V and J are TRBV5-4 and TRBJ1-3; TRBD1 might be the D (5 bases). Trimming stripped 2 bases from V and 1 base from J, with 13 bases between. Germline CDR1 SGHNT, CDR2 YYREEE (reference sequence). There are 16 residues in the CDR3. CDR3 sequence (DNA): TGTGCCAGCAGCTTATTTGGTAGGGGTTCTGGAAACACCATATATTTT. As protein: CASSLFGRGSGNTIYF.

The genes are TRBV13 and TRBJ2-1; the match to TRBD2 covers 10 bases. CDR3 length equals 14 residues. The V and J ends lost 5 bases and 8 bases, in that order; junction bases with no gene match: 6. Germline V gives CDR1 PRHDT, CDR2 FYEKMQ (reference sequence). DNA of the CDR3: TGTGCCAGCAGCAACCCGGGACTAGCGTATGAGCAGTTCTTC. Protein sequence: CASSNPGLAYEQFF. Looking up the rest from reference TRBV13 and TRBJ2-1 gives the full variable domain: AAGVIQSPRHLIKEKRETATLKCYPIPRHDTVYWYQQGPGQDPQFLISFYEKMQSDKGSIPDRFSAQQFSDYHSELNMSSLELGDSALYFCASSNPGLAYEQFFGPGTRLTVL.

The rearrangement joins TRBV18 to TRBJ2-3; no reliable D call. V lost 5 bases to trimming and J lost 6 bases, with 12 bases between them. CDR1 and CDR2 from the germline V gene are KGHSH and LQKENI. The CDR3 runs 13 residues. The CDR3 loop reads CASSFVPGDTQYF. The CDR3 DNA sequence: TGTGCCAGCTCATTCGTCCCCGGGGATACGCAGTATTTT.

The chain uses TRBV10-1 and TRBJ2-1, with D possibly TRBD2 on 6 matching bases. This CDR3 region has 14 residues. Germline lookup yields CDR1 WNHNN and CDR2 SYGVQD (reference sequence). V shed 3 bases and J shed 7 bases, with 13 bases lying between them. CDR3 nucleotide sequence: TGCGCCAGCAGTGAAGCGGGCGCCCAAAATGAGCAGTTCTTC. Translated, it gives CASSEAGAQNEQFF.

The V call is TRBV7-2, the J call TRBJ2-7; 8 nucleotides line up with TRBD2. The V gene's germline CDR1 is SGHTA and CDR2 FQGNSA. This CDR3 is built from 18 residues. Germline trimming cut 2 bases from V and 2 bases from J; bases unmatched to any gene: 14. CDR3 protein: CASSLKRSSGGAPYEQYF. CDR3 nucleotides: TGTGCCAGCAGCTTAAAGAGGTCGTCGGGAGGGGCCCCCTACGAGCAGTACTTC.

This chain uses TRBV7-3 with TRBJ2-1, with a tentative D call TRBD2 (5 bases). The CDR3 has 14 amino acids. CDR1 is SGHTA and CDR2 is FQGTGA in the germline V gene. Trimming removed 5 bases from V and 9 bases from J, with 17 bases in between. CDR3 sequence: CASSEGLESSEQFF. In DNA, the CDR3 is TGTGCCAGCAGCGAGGGCCTCGAGTCGAGTGAGCAGTTCTTC.

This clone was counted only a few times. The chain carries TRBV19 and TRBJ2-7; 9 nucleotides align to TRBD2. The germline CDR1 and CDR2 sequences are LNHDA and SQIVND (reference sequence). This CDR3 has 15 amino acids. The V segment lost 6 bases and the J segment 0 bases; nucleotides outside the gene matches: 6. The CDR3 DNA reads TGTGCCAGTAGCTGGACTAGCGAAAGCTCCTACGAGCAGTACTTC. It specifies CASSWTSESSYEQYF.

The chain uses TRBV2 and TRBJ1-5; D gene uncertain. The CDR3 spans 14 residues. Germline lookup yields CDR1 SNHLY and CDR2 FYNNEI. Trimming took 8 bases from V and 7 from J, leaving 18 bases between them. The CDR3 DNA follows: TGTGCCAGCGTCATAGGAGGCCGCGGACAGCCCCAGCATTTT. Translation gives CASVIGGRGQPQHF.

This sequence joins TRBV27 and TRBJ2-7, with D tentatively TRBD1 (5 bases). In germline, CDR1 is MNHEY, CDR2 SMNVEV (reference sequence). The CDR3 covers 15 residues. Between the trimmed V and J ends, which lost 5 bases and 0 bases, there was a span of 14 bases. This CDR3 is CASSLGHPSSYEQYF. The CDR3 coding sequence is TGTGCCAGCAGTCTCGGACACCCGAGCTCCTACGAGCAGTACTTC.

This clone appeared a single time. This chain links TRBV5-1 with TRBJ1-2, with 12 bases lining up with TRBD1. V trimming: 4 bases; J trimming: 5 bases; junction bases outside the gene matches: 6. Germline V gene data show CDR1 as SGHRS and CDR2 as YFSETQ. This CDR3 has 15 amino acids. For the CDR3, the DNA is TGCGCCAGCAGCCCGGGACAGGGGGCGTCTTATGGCTACACCTTC. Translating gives CASSPGQGASYGYTF.